This passage covers 20 T cell receptor beta chains from one sample sequenced in a study of T cell responses to AZD1222 COVID-19 vaccine. Generated by immunoSEQ multiplex PCR, the TCRdb table keeps only in-frame clones and is missing some. The data hold about 200,000 clones, with under 95% observed a single time. The sequenced sample was peripheral blood, obtained 28 days after the second AZD1222 dose. The source of these receptors is an adult who received the AZD1222 COVID-19 vaccine.

This clone has just one count. The chain joins TRBV7-9 to TRBJ2-5; 7 nucleotides line up with TRBD2. This CDR3 region has 13 residues. Germline V gene sequence: CDR1 SEHNR, CDR2 FQNEAQ (reference sequence). Unmatched junction bases numbered 1, after V lost 3 bases and J lost 3 bases. In DNA, the CDR3 is TGTGCCAGCAGCTTGAGCGGGGAAGAGACCCAGTACTTC. Residues: CASSLSGEETQYF. Filled out from reference TRBV7-9 and TRBJ2-5, the complete variable domain reads DTGVSQNPRHKITKRGQNVTFRCDPISEHNRLYWYRQTLGQGPEFLTYFQNEAQLEKSRLLSDRFSAERPKGSFSTLEIQRTEQGDSAMYLCASSLSGEETQYFGPGTRLLVL.

This chain joins TRBV5-1 and TRBJ2-1, with 8 bases aligning to TRBD2. Germline CDR1 SGHRS, CDR2 YFSETQ. V trimming: 3 bases; J trimming: 2 bases; junction bases outside the gene matches: 4. The CDR3 runs to 15 residues. The CDR3 coding sequence is TGCGCCAGCAGCTACGTCGGGGGGGCCTACAATGAGCAGTTCTTC. Translated, it gives CASSYVGGAYNEQFF.

There are a few counts of this clone. This chain links TRBV19 with TRBJ1-1, with D tentatively TRBD1 (5 bases). Germline-derived CDR1 and CDR2 are LNHDA and SQIVND (reference sequence). The length of the CDR3 is 16 residues. The ends were cut back, 4 bases at V and 4 bases at J, with 19 bases in the middle. The CDR3 loop reads CASSTLTQGVGTEAFF. The CDR3 DNA reads as TGTGCCAGTAGTACCCTGACCCAAGGGGTGGGCACTGAAGCTTTCTTT.

The chain has TRBV5-5 and TRBJ2-2; D gene ambiguous. CDR3 length: 13 amino acids. Trimming pared 3 bases from V and 6 bases from J, leaving 9 bases between. The germline V gene encodes CDR1 SGHKS and CDR2 YYEKEE (reference sequence). The CDR3 sequence is CASSSPRAGELFF. CDR3 DNA: TGTGCCAGCAGCTCTCCACGGGCCGGGGAGCTGTTTTTT. Complete variable domain (other parts from reference TRBV5-5 and TRBJ2-2): DAGVTQSPTHLIKTRGQQVTLRCSPISGHKSVSWYQQVLGQGPQFIFQYYEKEERGRGNFPDRFSARQFPNYSSELNVNALLLGDSALYLCASSSPRAGELFFGEGSRLTVL.

This clone was seen once. The gene calls are TRBV7-3 and TRBJ2-3; D remains ambiguous. This CDR3 is 13 amino acids long. Germline assignment: CDR1 SGHTA and CDR2 FQGTGA. V lost 5 bases, J lost 3 bases, and 9 bases lay in between. DNA of the CDR3: TGTGCCAGCAGCCCAGTCGGGACAGATACGCAGTATTTT. Amino acids: CASSPVGTDTQYF.

The chain is built from TRBV30 and TRBJ1-2; no reliable D call. Germline CDR1 reads GTSNPN; CDR2 reads SVGIG (reference sequence). The length of the CDR3 is 12 residues. V lost 3 bases and J lost 6, with 11 bases in between. The CDR3 DNA is TGTGCCTGGAGATACGGCGGGAATGGCTACACCTTC. Translation: CAWRYGGNGYTF.

This rearrangement joins TRBV19 to TRBJ2-7; perhaps D is TRBD1 or TRBD2 (6 bases each). CDR3 length equals 15 residues. The V end was cut by 0 bases, the J end by 2 bases, with 11 bases between. The germline V gene encodes CDR1 LNHDA and CDR2 SQIVND (reference sequence). The CDR3 nucleotides read TGTGCCAGTAGTATAGATCAGGGGAGGACCTACGAGCAGTACTTC. Residues: CASSIDQGRTYEQYF. The full variable domain, its missing parts supplied by reference TRBV19 and TRBJ2-7, is DGGITQSPKYLFRKEGQNVTLSCEQNLNHDAMYWYRQDPGQGLRLIYYSQIVNDFQKGDIAEGYSVSREKKESFPLTVTSAQKNPTAFYLCASSIDQGRTYEQYFGPGTRLTVT.

J is TRBJ2-3 and V is TRBV19; 8 nucleotides line up with TRBD2. Germline V gene lookup returns CDR1 LNHDA and CDR2 SQIVND (reference sequence). CDR3 length: 15 residues. V lost 7 bases and J lost 7; bases outside the gene matches: 13. CDR3 DNA sequence: TGTGCCAGTACCCTTCGGGGACTAGGGGCACATACGCAGTATTTT. Amino acids: CASTLRGLGAHTQYF.

The chain links TRBV2 to TRBJ1-1, with TRBD1 matching 8 bases. Germline V gene lookup returns CDR1 SNHLY and CDR2 FYNNEI. V shed 6 bases and J 0 bases; nucleotides not matched to a gene: 0. CDR3 size: 13 residues. CDR3 DNA sequence: TGTGCCAGCAGGGGACAGGTGAACACTGAAGCTTTCTTT. Its translation: CASRGQVNTEAFF.

The genes are TRBV4-2 and TRBJ1-5; D unresolved. Trimming removed 1 base from V and 2 bases from J, with 6 bases in between. There are 14 residues in the CDR3. Germline loops: CDR1 LGHNA, CDR2 YNFKEQ. CDR3 loop: CASSQVVRNQPQHF. The CDR3 DNA reads TGTGCCAGCAGCCAAGTTGTACGCAATCAGCCCCAGCATTTT.

The chain couples TRBV12-3 or TRBV12-4 to TRBJ2-7; perhaps TRBD1 as D (6 bases). Trimming took off 4 bases at V and 6 bases at J, with 7 bases between the two ends. This CDR3 has 11 residues. CDR3 loop: CASSSTGEQYF. As DNA, the CDR3 is TGTGCCAGCAGTTCGACAGGCGAGCAGTACTTC.

This clone was recorded once. CDR3 DNA: TGTGCCAGCAGTGAACAGGGGTTAATCTTCTCCTACGAGCAGTACTTC. This codes for CASSEQGLIFSYEQYF. This chain links TRBV2 with TRBJ2-7; tentative D call: TRBD1 (6 bases). Trimming shortened V by 2 bases and J by 0 bases, and 14 bases separated the two germline ends. This CDR3 region has 16 residues. Germline V gene sequence: CDR1 SNHLY, CDR2 FYNNEI.

The chain carries TRBV30 and TRBJ2-5, with a weak D call TRBD1 (6 bases). Deletions cut 3 bases from V and 4 bases from J, with 18 bases between. Germline CDR1 and CDR2: GTSNPN and SVGIG (reference sequence). The length of the CDR3 is 15 residues. As DNA, the CDR3 is TGTGCCTGGAGGGAGAAACTTGGGGGCTTAGAGACCCAGTACTTC. It specifies CAWREKLGGLETQYF.

This clone was seen a single time. The chain combines TRBV12-3 or TRBV12-4 with TRBJ1-2, with 8 bases lining up with TRBD1. This CDR3 has 13 amino acids. Unmatched junction bases numbered 4, after V lost 7 bases and J lost 3 bases. The CDR3 DNA follows: TGTGCCAGCACAGGGGGCAATTACTATGGCTACACCTTC. Translation gives CASTGGNYYGYTF.

The chain employs TRBV19 and TRBJ1-2, with TRBD1 matching over 12 bases. Germline V CDR1 and CDR2: LNHDA, SQIVND (reference sequence). The V gene end was trimmed by 8 bases and the J gene end by 4 bases; junction bases not matched to a gene: 8. The CDR3 runs to 15 residues. CDR3 sequence reads: CASGTGGEGSYGYTF. CDR3 nucleotide sequence: TGTGCCAGTGGGACAGGGGGCGAAGGATCCTATGGCTACACCTTC.

This chain links TRBV7-2 with TRBJ1-1; tentatively, D is TRBD1 (6 bases). The germline V and J ends were trimmed by 6 bases and 2 bases, with 16 bases remaining between them. The germline V gene encodes CDR1 SGHTA and CDR2 FQGNSA. This CDR3 is 15 amino acids long. Written as DNA, the CDR3 is TGTGCCAGCAGATCAAAAGGGGGGGTTAACACTGAAGCTTTCTTT. Translated: CASRSKGGVNTEAFF. Together with reference TRBV7-2 and TRBJ1-1, the CDR3 gives the full variable domain: GAGVSQSPSNKVTEKGKDVELRCDPISGHTALYWYRQSLGQGLEFLIYFQGNSAPDKSGLPSDRFSAERTGGSVSTLTIQRTQQEDSAVYLCASRSKGGVNTEAFFGQGTRLTVV.

This rearrangement joins TRBV30 to TRBJ1-5; tentatively, D is TRBD1 (5 bases). Looked up from germline, CDR1 is GTSNPN and CDR2 is SVGIG (reference sequence). V was cut by 2 bases and J by 7 bases, with 18 bases left in between. The CDR3 is 15 residues long. CDR3 bases: TGTGCCTGGAGTTACGGGGGTGCAGGTACGCAGCCCCAGCATTTT. This gives the protein CAWSYGGAGTQPQHF.

The V gene is TRBV6-5, the J gene TRBJ2-5; the D gene is possibly TRBD1 (5 bases). The CDR3 runs 14 residues. The V gene's germline CDR1 is MNHEY and CDR2 SVGAGI. V was trimmed by 2 bases and J by 5 bases, leaving 12 bases between them. This CDR3 is CASSYPGAPETQYF. Here the CDR3 DNA reads TGTGCCAGCAGTTACCCTGGGGCCCCGGAGACCCAGTACTTC.

A word on this clone: Additional DNA sequences in this sample encode the identical CDR3. The chain uses TRBV6-6 and TRBJ1-5, with no clear D. CDR3 length: 11 amino acids. In germline, CDR1 is MNHNY, CDR2 SVGAGI (reference sequence). Trimming shortened V by 0 bases and J by 9 bases, and 3 bases separated the two germline ends. The CDR3 bases are TGTGCCAGCAGTTACTCCGGGCCCCAGCATTTT. This translates into CASSYSGPQHF.

The chain joins TRBV9 to TRBJ1-5; tentatively, D is TRBD1 (5 bases). V was trimmed by 2 bases and J by 3 bases, leaving 12 bases between them. The CDR3 is 15 amino acids. Germline values: CDR1 SGDLS, CDR2 YYNGEE. This CDR3 is CASSVGTVPNQPQHF. CDR3 nucleotide sequence: TGTGCCAGCAGCGTTGGGACCGTTCCCAATCAGCCCCAGCATTTT.